This is a list of T cell receptor beta chains from one sample in a study of T-cell memory formation after mild COVID-19. One entry per CDR3 protein results from TCRdb running MiXCR on the 5' RACE reads. The repertoire holds 190,000 or so distinct CDR3 sequences, with 20% to 25% as singletons. Sequences were obtained from PBMCs or a T cell subset sorted from them (not recorded which). All receptors come from an adult woman who had mild COVID-19 (a few samples of this study predate the infection). Cell type and time point are not known. CDR3s include the opening cysteine and the closing phenylalanine or tryptophan. D genes are given only for firm matches. Clone size is given for some rows only: seen once, a few or many times, or a class if the clone is expanded.

size	D	V	J	DNA	CDR3
-	-	TRBV11-2	TRBJ2-2	TGTGCCAGCAGTTCGACGGGCGCCGGGGAGCTGTTTTTT	CASSSTGAGELFF
once	-	TRBV30	TRBJ2-2	TGTGCCTGGAGTTTGCAGAACACCGGGGAGCTGTTTTTT	CAWSLQNTGELFF
-	TRBD2	TRBV20-1	TRBJ2-1	TGCAGTGCTCGCTCGCTAGCGGACTACAATGAGCAGTTCTTC	CSARSLADYNEQFF
many	TRBD2	TRBV7-9	TRBJ2-7	TGTGCCAGCAGCACCGGGACTAGCCTCCTCGAGCAGTACTTC	CASSTGTSLLEQYF
few	TRBD1	TRBV5-5	TRBJ2-2	TGTGCCAGCAGCTATACAGGGGGCTGGGCCGGGGAGCTGTTTTTT	CASSYTGGWAGELFF
-	TRBD1	TRBV9	TRBJ1-2	TGTGCCAGCAGCCGGGACAGTCCAATCCCCTATGGCTACACCTTC	CASSRDSPIPYGYTF
-	-	TRBV7-8	TRBJ2-3	TGTGCCAGCAGCCCCAGGGCGAGTGTGGATACGCAGTATTTT	CASSPRASVDTQYF
many	TRBD1	TRBV4-2	TRBJ2-7	TGTGCCAGCAGCCAAGCTAGGACAGGGTTCCACGAGCAGTACTTC	CASSQARTGFHEQYF
few	-	TRBV9	TRBJ2-1	TGTGCCAGCTCTTGGGGGTGGGAATACAATGAGCAGTTCTTC	CASSWGWEYNEQFF
-	-	TRBV6-4	TRBJ2-1	TGTGCCAGCAGTGAATGGAAGGGGGTCTCCTACAATGAGCAGTTCTTC	CASSEWKGVSYNEQFF
many	-	TRBV29-1	TRBJ2-2	TGCAGCGTTGAATTGGGAAACACCGGGGAGCTGTTTTTT	CSVELGNTGELFF
few	-	TRBV24-1	TRBJ1-2	TGTGCCACCAGTGATTCCTACCTCTTCTATGGCTACACCTTC	CATSDSYLFYGYTF
-	TRBD1	TRBV7-2	TRBJ1-1	TGTGCCAGCAGTCCCGAGGGACAGAGCTTCGACACTGAAGCTTTCTTT	CASSPEGQSFDTEAFF
-	TRBD1	TRBV27	TRBJ2-7	TGTGCCAGCAGTGCGACCGGGACAGGGAGGTACGAGCAGTACTTC	CASSATGTGRYEQYF
-	-	TRBV24-1	TRBJ2-1	TGTGCCACCAGTGGCTCCGGGTCGAGGGAAAATGAGCAGTTCTTC	CATSGSGSRENEQFF
few	-	TRBV12-3/TRBV12-4	TRBJ1-2	TGTGCCACCGGGACACACTATGGCTACACCTTC	CATGTHYGYTF
-	TRBD2	TRBV3-1	TRBJ2-7	TGTGCCAGCAGCCACGGGGGGTCCTCCTACGAGCAGTACTTC	CASSHGGSSYEQYF
few	TRBD2	TRBV4-2	TRBJ2-7	TGTGCCAGCAGCCAAGAGGCTAGCGGATCCTACGAGCAGTACTTC	CASSQEASGSYEQYF
few	-	TRBV30	TRBJ1-2	TGTGCCTGGGGCTACGGGGGGGACTATGGCTACACCTTC	CAWGYGGDYGYTF
few	-	TRBV3-1	TRBJ2-1	TGTGCCAGTGAAGGTTCGGGGAATGAGCAGTTCTTC	CASEGSGNEQFF
few	-	TRBV6-1	TRBJ2-7	TGTGCCAGCAGTGAAGTCATGGGATCCACGTACGAGCAGTACTTC	CASSEVMGSTYEQYF
-	TRBD1	TRBV19	TRBJ1-1	TGTGCCAGTAGCTCCCAGGGGGGAGGTCAAGCTTTCTTT	CASSSQGGGQAFF
-	-	TRBV7-6	TRBJ2-5	TGTGCCAGCAGCCCCCCTCTTTGGGCCTCAGGGACTGGGGAGACCCAGTACTTC	CASSPPLWASGTGETQYF
-	-	TRBV6-1	TRBJ1-1	TGTGCCAGCAAAGACTTTACTGAAGTTTATGCCTCCGCGTTCTTT	CASKDFTEVYASAFF
few	TRBD1	TRBV7-9	TRBJ2-1	TGTGCCAGCAGCCCCCTACCAGTCGGGACAGGAGCCTACAATGAGCAGTTCTTC	CASSPLPVGTGAYNEQFF
-	TRBD1	TRBV7-9	TRBJ1-2	TGTGCCAGCAGCTCGACACGGACAGGGGTTAACTATGGCTACACCTTC	CASSSTRTGVNYGYTF
-	-	TRBV27	TRBJ2-3	TGTGCCAGCACCAACGTGGCAGATACGCAGTATTTT	CASTNVADTQYF
few	-	TRBV16	TRBJ2-7	TGTGCCAGCAGTCACACAGGAGACTCCTACGAGCAGTACTTC	CASSHTGDSYEQYF
-	TRBD2	TRBV7-6	TRBJ2-1	TGTGCCAGCAGCCGACGACTAGCGGGGGCTAATTACAATGAGCAGTTCTTC	CASSRRLAGANYNEQFF
-	-	TRBV29-1	TRBJ1-2	TGCAGCGTTGAGGCCTGGGGGGGCTTGGGCCCCGATGGCTACACCTTC	CSVEAWGGLGPDGYTF
few	TRBD2	TRBV12-3/TRBV12-4	TRBJ2-3	TGTGCCAGCAGTTTCGATAGCGGGAGGTACTCTAGCACAGATACGCAGTATTTT	CASSFDSGRYSSTDTQYF
-	TRBD2	TRBV7-9	TRBJ2-5	TGTGCCAGCAGCCGCGGAGGACTAGCGGGCGGAAGCGGGGAGACCCAGTACTTC	CASSRGGLAGGSGETQYF
-	TRBD1	TRBV4-1	TRBJ2-7	TGCGCCAGCAGCCAAGAACAGGGGGTTAATCCCTACGAGCAGTACTTC	CASSQEQGVNPYEQYF
few	TRBD2	TRBV9	TRBJ2-3	TGTGCCAGCAGCGTAGGGAGGAGCGGACTAGCGGCCCGATCCGGGACAGATACGCAGTATTTT	CASSVGRSGLAARSGTDTQYF
many	-	TRBV4-3	TRBJ2-7	TGCGCCAGCAGCCAGCAGGCTAGCGAGAAGTACGAGCAGTACTTC	CASSQQASEKYEQYF
many	TRBD2	TRBV6-1	TRBJ2-7	TGTGCCAGCACCCCCGGGACTAGCGGGGGTCTTACCTACGAGCAGTACTTC	CASTPGTSGGLTYEQYF
few	-	TRBV5-1	TRBJ2-7	TGCGCCAGCAGCTCCCCGGGACACTTCTACGAGCAGTACTTC	CASSSPGHFYEQYF
few	-	TRBV7-8	TRBJ2-1	TGTGCCAGCAGCGAAGCCTGGGATGAGCAGTTCTTC	CASSEAWDEQFF
few	-	TRBV24-1	TRBJ2-3	TGTGCCACCAGTGATAACTCAGATACGCAGTATTTT	CATSDNSDTQYF
-	-	TRBV7-9	TRBJ1-2	TGTGCCAGCAGCTTAGGCCCGCGAGACTATGGCTACACCTTC	CASSLGPRDYGYTF
few	-	TRBV30	TRBJ2-5	TGTGCCTGGAGTGCCGGGTTAGGAGAGACCCAGTACTTC	CAWSAGLGETQYF
few	-	TRBV15	TRBJ2-7	TGTGCCACCAGCAGAGGGGAGTTGGCCTACGAGCAGTACTTC	CATSRGELAYEQYF
-	-	TRBV27	TRBJ2-5	TGTGCCAGCAGTTCCCACCCATTAGCACGGCAAGAGACCCAGTACTTC	CASSSHPLARQETQYF
-	-	TRBV9	TRBJ1-1	TGTGCCAGCAGCGTAGGAGACGGCACTGAAGCTTTCTTT	CASSVGDGTEAFF
few	-	TRBV29-1	TRBJ2-7	TGCAGCGTTGAAGACGGTTATATCAACGAGCAGTACTTC	CSVEDGYINEQYF
few	TRBD1	TRBV12-3/TRBV12-4	TRBJ1-5	TGTGCCAGCAGTTTACGGACAGGGGCTAATCAGCCCCAGCATTTT	CASSLRTGANQPQHF
few	TRBD1	TRBV5-5	TRBJ2-7	TGTGCCAGCAGCTCCGCGGGACAGGCCTACGAGCAGTACTTC	CASSSAGQAYEQYF
few	-	TRBV29-1	TRBJ2-5	TGCAGCGTTGATTTGGAGACCCAGTACTTC	CSVDLETQYF
-	TRBD1	TRBV12-3/TRBV12-4	TRBJ2-1	TGTGCCAGCAGTCAAGGGACAGGGGCCTTTCATAATGAGCAGTTCTTC	CASSQGTGAFHNEQFF
-	TRBD1	TRBV7-9	TRBJ1-1	TGTGCCAGCAGCGACGGACAGGGGGCGAACACTGAAGCTTTCTTT	CASSDGQGANTEAFF
once	-	TRBV14	TRBJ2-1	TGTGCCAGCAGGGATAGCAGGGTATTTGGGGCCGATGAGCAGTTCTTC	CASRDSRVFGADEQFF
-	TRBD2	TRBV7-2	TRBJ2-3	TGTGCCAGCAGCGGACTAGCGGTTATAGACACAGATACGCAGTATTTT	CASSGLAVIDTDTQYF
many	-	TRBV7-2	TRBJ1-3	TGTGCCAGCAGCTCCACTAGCGATCCTGGAAACACCATATATTTT	CASSSTSDPGNTIYF
-	-	TRBV15	TRBJ1-2	TGTGCCACCAGCGATAATTGGGGCGGCAGCTATGGCTACACCTTC	CATSDNWGGSYGYTF
-	-	TRBV9	TRBJ2-1	TGTGCCAGCAGCGTAGTGAGCGGCAATGAGCAGTTCTTC	CASSVVSGNEQFF
-	TRBD2	TRBV5-1	TRBJ2-5	TGCGCCAGCAGCTTGGACGGACCCGGGCTAGCGGTAGAGACCCAGTACTTC	CASSLDGPGLAVETQYF
-	-	TRBV20-1	TRBJ2-7	TGCAGTGCTAGTGCTGGGACCTACGAGCAGTACTTC	CSASAGTYEQYF
-	-	TRBV4-3	TRBJ2-1	TGCGCCAGCAGCCAAGAACGGCTAGCAGTCTACAATGAGCAGTTCTTC	CASSQERLAVYNEQFF
few	TRBD2	TRBV9	TRBJ2-1	TGTGCCAGCAGCGTGGGGACTAGCGGGAGATATGAGCAGTTCTTC	CASSVGTSGRYEQFF